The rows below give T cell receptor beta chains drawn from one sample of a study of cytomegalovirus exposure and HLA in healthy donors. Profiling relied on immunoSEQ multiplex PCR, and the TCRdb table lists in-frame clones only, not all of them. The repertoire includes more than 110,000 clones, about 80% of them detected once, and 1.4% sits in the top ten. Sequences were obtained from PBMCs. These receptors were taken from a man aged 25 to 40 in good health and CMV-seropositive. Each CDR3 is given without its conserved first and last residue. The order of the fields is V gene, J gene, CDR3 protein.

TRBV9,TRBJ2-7,ASSVGGRSPYEQY
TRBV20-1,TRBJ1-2,RPGGSGYT
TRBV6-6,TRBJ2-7,ASSPLGTGQRNEQY
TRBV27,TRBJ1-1,ASRTTDHTEAF
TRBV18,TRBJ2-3,ASSPYSTSGSTGDTQY
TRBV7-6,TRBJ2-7,ASSLAAEGYEQY
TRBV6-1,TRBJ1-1,ASSYTEAF
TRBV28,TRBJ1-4,ASRPGSFNNEKLF
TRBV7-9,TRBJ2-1,ASSLDQGRGNEQF
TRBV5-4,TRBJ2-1,ASSLGTGGGYNEQF